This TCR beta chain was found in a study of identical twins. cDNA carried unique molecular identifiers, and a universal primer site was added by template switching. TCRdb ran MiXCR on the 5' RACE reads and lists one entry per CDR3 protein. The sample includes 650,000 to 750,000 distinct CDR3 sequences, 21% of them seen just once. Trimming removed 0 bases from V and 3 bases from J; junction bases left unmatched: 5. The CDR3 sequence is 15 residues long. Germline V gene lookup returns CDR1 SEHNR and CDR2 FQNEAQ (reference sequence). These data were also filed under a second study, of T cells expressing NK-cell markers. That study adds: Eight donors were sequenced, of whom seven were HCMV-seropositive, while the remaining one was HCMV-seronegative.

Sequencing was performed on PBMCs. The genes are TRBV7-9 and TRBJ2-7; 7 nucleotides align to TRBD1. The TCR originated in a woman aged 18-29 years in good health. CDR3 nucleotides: TGTGCCAGCAGCTTAGCAGACAGGGATGGCTACGAGCAGTACTTC. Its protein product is CASSLADRDGYEQYF.